This T cell receptor beta chain was obtained from a study of shared clonotypes between healthy human individuals. This clone was detected once. Method: immunoSEQ multiplex PCR; TCRdb's copy keeps in-frame clones and lacks some. The profile shows some 1.5 million clones, over 95% of them singletons. Trimming pared 4 bases from V and 5 bases from J, leaving 9 bases between. The germline CDR1 and CDR2 sequences are SGDLS and YYNGEE. This CDR3 comprises 12 residues. Sequenced material: naive CD4+ T cells sorted from blood. Stated subset: CD45RA+ positively selected. This sequence originates from a man younger than 40 in good health. V usage is TRBV9 and J usage is TRBJ2-5; D gene unclear. CDR3 bases: TGTGCCAGCAGCCCCTCTGGGGAGACCCAGTACTTC. It is translated as CASSPSGETQYF.